The present T cell receptor (beta chain) was sequenced within a study of blood T cells in healthy people across ages. Study findings and constraints: Researchers deemed the diversity estimates from one million T cells underestimates.

With regard to this clonotype: The target antigen is unknown.

The authors ran a second PCR of about 6 to 11 cycles using a sample-barcoded 5' primer and a J-beta primer mix. MiXCR, run by TCRdb on the 5' RACE reads, gives a single entry per CDR3 protein. The sample carries hundreds of thousands of distinct CDR3 sequences, roughly 50% recorded once. The CDR3 totals 14 residues. CDR1 and CDR2 (germline): DFQATT, SNEGSKA (reference sequence). With 3 bases clipped from V and 0 bases from J, the junction kept 5 bases outside the gene matches. The chain is built from TRBV20-1 and TRBJ2-7; TRBD2 matches 7 bases. Sequencing was done on a sample of blood. The receptor's source is a man aged 25-45 years in good health. The CDR3 loop reads CSASESGNSYEQYF. CDR3 nucleotide sequence: TGCAGTGCTAGTGAAAGCGGGAACTCCTACGAGCAGTACTTC.